A selection of T cell receptor beta chains follows, all from one sample in a study of blood T cell repertoires in COVID-19. Some clones are missing from TCRdb's copy, which holds only in-frame ones; the method was immunoSEQ multiplex PCR. The sample contains about 70,000 clones, over 65% of which appear only once. Sequencing input: peripheral blood. The receptors come from a woman between 65 and 79 years old with acute or convalescent COVID-19. Each CDR3 is given with its conserved first and last residue. The order of the fields is J gene, V gene, D gene, clone size, CDR3 DNA, CDR3 protein. The D gene is left open where the match is weak. Expanded clones get a size class; other rows say once, few or many, or leave the size out.

J: TRBJ2-7; V: TRBV4-2; D: NA; size: NA; DNA: TGTGCCAGCAGCCAACCAGGGGCCAGTAGCTCCTACGAGCAGTACTTC; CDR3: CASSQPGASSSYEQYF
J: TRBJ1-2; V: TRBV27; D: TRBD1; size: NA; DNA: TGTGCCAGCGGGCTCAGACAGGGCCGCTACACCTTC; CDR3: CASGLRQGRYTF
J: TRBJ1-2; V: TRBV3-1/TRBV3-2; D: NA; size: NA; DNA: TGTGCCAGCAGCCCCTTAAGGAGGGGGGGCGATGGCTACACCTTC; CDR3: CASSPLRRGGDGYTF
J: TRBJ1-2; V: TRBV6-1; D: TRBD1; size: NA; DNA: TGTGCCAGCAGTGAGGTACAGGGGGCATACTATGGCTACACCTTC; CDR3: CASSEVQGAYYGYTF
J: TRBJ1-2; V: TRBV9; D: NA; size: NA; DNA: TGTGCCAGCAGCGTAAGCCCCTTCCCCTCGGGGGACCGCAGGGGCTACACCTTC; CDR3: CASSVSPFPSGDRRGYTF
J: TRBJ2-3; V: TRBV19; D: TRBD2; size: once; DNA: TGTGCCAGTAAGGCGGGGGGGCCTTCTGGGTCGCAGTATTTT; CDR3: CASKAGGPSGSQYF
J: TRBJ1-2; V: TRBV5-1; D: TRBD1; size: NA; DNA: TGCGCCAGCAGCGATGAAGGGACAGGGGGCGGCTATGGCTACACCTTC; CDR3: CASSDEGTGGGYGYTF
J: TRBJ1-2; V: TRBV19; D: TRBD1; size: NA; DNA: TGTGCCAGTAGTATAGATCCGGGCAGGGGGAACTATGGCTACACCTTC; CDR3: CASSIDPGRGNYGYTF
J: TRBJ2-3; V: TRBV9; D: NA; size: NA; DNA: TGTGCCAGCAGCAAAAGACCGAGGGCGGATACGCAGTATTTT; CDR3: CASSKRPRADTQYF
J: TRBJ1-2; V: TRBV29-1; D: NA; size: NA; DNA: TGCAGCGTTGAAGATGGTAAGGCGGATGGCTACACCTTC; CDR3: CSVEDGKADGYTF
J: TRBJ2-1; V: TRBV11-3; D: NA; size: NA; DNA: TGTGCCAGCAGCTTAAGCGGACTACGCAATGAGCAGTTCTTC; CDR3: CASSLSGLRNEQFF
J: TRBJ1-1; V: TRBV29-1; D: NA; size: few; DNA: TGCAGCGTTTGGGGCACGAACACTGAAGCTTTCTTT; CDR3: CSVWGTNTEAFF
J: TRBJ1-1; V: TRBV15; D: NA; size: few; DNA: TGTGCCACCAGCAGAGTAGAGGGAAGGAACACTGAAGCTTTCTTT; CDR3: CATSRVEGRNTEAFF
J: TRBJ1-4; V: TRBV28; D: NA; size: once; DNA: TGTGCCAGCAGTTCCCCTATTGAAAAACTGTTTTTT; CDR3: CASSSPIEKLFF
J: TRBJ2-1; V: TRBV5-1; D: NA; size: NA; DNA: TGCGCCAGCAGCTTGCAGGGCAATGAGCAGTTCTTC; CDR3: CASSLQGNEQFF
J: TRBJ1-2; V: TRBV6-5; D: TRBD1; size: NA; DNA: TGTGCCTACGCAGGGGGCGTATTGTCTGGCTACACCTTC; CDR3: CAYAGGVLSGYTF
J: TRBJ2-7; V: TRBV6-2/TRBV6-3; D: NA; size: NA; DNA: TGTGCCAGCAGTTTTACCTACGAGCAGTACTTC; CDR3: CASSFTYEQYF
J: TRBJ1-1; V: TRBV10-3; D: TRBD1; size: NA; DNA: TGTGCCATGGGGACAGGATCTGAAGCTTTCTTT; CDR3: CAMGTGSEAFF
J: TRBJ2-7; V: TRBV18; D: NA; size: NA; DNA: TGTGCCAGCTCACCACCTCATTCCTACGAGCAGTACTTC; CDR3: CASSPPHSYEQYF
J: TRBJ2-7; V: TRBV5-1; D: TRBD1; size: NA; DNA: TGCGCCAGCAGCTTGGGGACAGGGACGGGCGAGCAGTACTTC; CDR3: CASSLGTGTGEQYF
J: TRBJ1-2; V: TRBV30; D: NA; size: NA; DNA: TGTGCCTGGAGTCCGGGGGGTTATGGCTACACCTTC; CDR3: CAWSPGGYGYTF
J: TRBJ1-1; V: TRBV2; D: TRBD1; size: NA; DNA: TGTGCCAGCAGTCCCAGGGGGACTGGGAGGAACACTGAAGCTTTCTTT; CDR3: CASSPRGTGRNTEAFF
J: TRBJ1-1; V: TRBV3-1/TRBV3-2; D: NA; size: NA; DNA: TGTGCCAGCAGCCCCTCCGGGGGCACTGAAGCTTTCTTT; CDR3: CASSPSGGTEAFF
J: TRBJ2-3; V: TRBV5-1; D: NA; size: NA; DNA: TGCGCCAGCAGCCCCGGCTTGGGGACAACAGATACGCAGTATTTT; CDR3: CASSPGLGTTDTQYF
J: TRBJ1-5; V: TRBV7-9; D: NA; size: NA; DNA: TGTGCCAGCAGCTTAAGTGGACAGAATAGCAATCAGCCCCAGCATTTT; CDR3: CASSLSGQNSNQPQHF
J: TRBJ2-5; V: TRBV7-8; D: NA; size: NA; DNA: TGTGCCAGCACAAGGTGGGGGCAGCAAGAGACCCAGTACTTC; CDR3: CASTRWGQQETQYF
J: TRBJ2-1; V: TRBV5-4; D: NA; size: NA; DNA: TGTGCCAGCAGCTTGGAAAGCGGAAAATACAATGAGCAGTTCTTC; CDR3: CASSLESGKYNEQFF
J: TRBJ2-5; V: TRBV27; D: TRBD1; size: NA; DNA: TGTGCCAGCAAAAAGGCCGGACAGGGAGAGGGAGAGACCCAGTACTTC; CDR3: CASKKAGQGEGETQYF
J: TRBJ1-6; V: TRBV7-9; D: NA; size: NA; DNA: TGTGCCAGCAGCTTAGCGGGTGGACAGAGGAATTCACCCCTCCACTTT; CDR3: CASSLAGGQRNSPLHF
J: TRBJ1-1; V: TRBV3-1/TRBV3-2; D: TRBD1; size: NA; DNA: TGTGCCAGCAGTCCGACAGGGGGCGCAGATTTGACTGAAGCTTTCTTT; CDR3: CASSPTGGADLTEAFF
J: TRBJ1-1; V: TRBV10-3; D: NA; size: NA; DNA: TGTGCCATCAGTGAGGCAGGGCACTTGGGAGCTTTCTTT; CDR3: CAISEAGHLGAFF
J: TRBJ2-6; V: TRBV19; D: NA; size: NA; DNA: TGTGCCAGTAGTCAGGGTGACGGGGCCAACGTCCTGACTTTC; CDR3: CASSQGDGANVLTF
J: TRBJ1-2; V: TRBV28; D: NA; size: NA; DNA: TGTGCCAGCAGTTCCTCCCCGAGTGGCTACACCTTC; CDR3: CASSSSPSGYTF
J: TRBJ2-1; V: TRBV7-9; D: NA; size: NA; DNA: TGTGCCAGCAGTTTGGGCCTACAGGGTAATGAGCAGTTCTTC; CDR3: CASSLGLQGNEQFF
J: TRBJ2-7; V: TRBV10-3; D: NA; size: NA; DNA: TGTGCCATCAGTGCCGACAGTGGATCCTACGAGCAGTACTTC; CDR3: CAISADSGSYEQYF
J: TRBJ2-7; V: TRBV7-3; D: NA; size: NA; DNA: TGTGCCAGCAGCTTAGTCCCTAAGTCCTGCGAGCAGTACTTC; CDR3: CASSLVPKSCEQYF
J: TRBJ1-5; V: TRBV7-8; D: NA; size: NA; DNA: TGTGCCAGCAGCTTACAGGGAGGGAGCAATCAGCCCCAGCATTTT; CDR3: CASSLQGGSNQPQHF
J: TRBJ2-3; V: TRBV5-6; D: NA; size: NA; DNA: TGTGCCAGCAGCTCTTCAGGAGGGATCCCCACAGATACGCAGTATTTT; CDR3: CASSSSGGIPTDTQYF
J: TRBJ1-1; V: TRBV6-2/TRBV6-3; D: NA; size: NA; DNA: TGTGCCAGCAGTTACCCGTACAGAGCTTTCTTT; CDR3: CASSYPYRAFF
J: TRBJ2-1; V: TRBV2; D: NA; size: NA; DNA: TGTGCCAGCATCAAGGGACTCGCCGCCTACAATGAGCAGTTCTTC; CDR3: CASIKGLAAYNEQFF
J: TRBJ1-3; V: TRBV5-6; D: TRBD1; size: NA; DNA: TGTGCCAGCACCGAACAGGGGGTTAGCTCTGGAAACACCATATATTTT; CDR3: CASTEQGVSSGNTIYF
J: TRBJ2-1; V: TRBV6-2/TRBV6-3; D: NA; size: NA; DNA: TGTGCCAGCAGTCAGAACAATGAGCAGTTCTTC; CDR3: CASSQNNEQFF
J: TRBJ1-2; V: TRBV4-1; D: TRBD1; size: NA; DNA: TGCGCCAGCAGCCGAGTCTGGGACAGGGGAGACTATGGCTACACCTTC; CDR3: CASSRVWDRGDYGYTF
J: TRBJ1-5; V: TRBV5-1; D: TRBD1; size: once; DNA: TGCGCCAGCAGCCAAGGACAGGGAAATCAGCCCCAGCATTTT; CDR3: CASSQGQGNQPQHF
J: TRBJ1-1; V: TRBV6-5; D: NA; size: NA; DNA: TGTGCCAGCAGCCGGGGGGGGGCTGAAGCTTTCTTT; CDR3: CASSRGGAEAFF
J: TRBJ1-5; V: TRBV24-1; D: NA; size: NA; DNA: TGTGCCACCACGGGGGGGGGAGTCTACCAGCCCCAGCATTTT; CDR3: CATTGGGVYQPQHF
J: TRBJ2-7; V: TRBV4-3; D: NA; size: medium-sized; DNA: TGCGCCAGCAGCCAAGAGCCGGAGAGGGAGCAGTACTTC; CDR3: CASSQEPEREQYF
J: TRBJ2-7; V: TRBV9; D: NA; size: NA; DNA: TGTGCCAGCAGCGTTCGGGGGATCGACGAGCAGTACTTC; CDR3: CASSVRGIDEQYF
J: TRBJ1-3; V: TRBV30; D: TRBD1; size: NA; DNA: TGTGCCTGGAGTGTGGGACAGAGAGCTGGAAACACCATATATTTT; CDR3: CAWSVGQRAGNTIYF
J: TRBJ1-4; V: TRBV19; D: NA; size: few; DNA: TGTGCCAGTAGTTCCAGGGTCGGTAATGAAAAACTGTTTTTT; CDR3: CASSSRVGNEKLFF
J: TRBJ2-1; V: TRBV2; D: TRBD1; size: few; DNA: TGTGCCAGCAGAGGACAGGAAGTGGATGAGCAGTTCTTC; CDR3: CASRGQEVDEQFF
J: TRBJ2-2; V: TRBV7-6; D: NA; size: NA; DNA: TGTGCCAGCGACCCAGGGGTCTTTGGGACCGGGGAGCTGTTTTTT; CDR3: CASDPGVFGTGELFF
J: TRBJ1-2; V: TRBV7-6; D: NA; size: NA; DNA: TGTGCCAGCAGTCTTGATCGGGATCCCTGGAGCTACACCTTC; CDR3: CASSLDRDPWSYTF
J: TRBJ2-1; V: TRBV28; D: TRBD1; size: NA; DNA: TGTGCCAGCACTCCCTATGGGACAGGTCAATACAATGAGCAGTTCTTC; CDR3: CASTPYGTGQYNEQFF
J: TRBJ1-1; V: TRBV5-1; D: TRBD1; size: NA; DNA: TGCGCCAGCAGCCCGGGACAGGGGGCGGACACTGAAGCTTTCTTT; CDR3: CASSPGQGADTEAFF
J: TRBJ2-1; V: TRBV18; D: NA; size: NA; DNA: TGTGCCAGCTCGGAGAGTTATGAGCAGTTCTTC; CDR3: CASSESYEQFF
J: TRBJ2-5; V: TRBV3-1/TRBV3-2; D: NA; size: NA; DNA: TGTGCCAGCAGCCCCACAGGGTCTTCCCAAGAGACCCAGTACTTC; CDR3: CASSPTGSSQETQYF
J: TRBJ1-1; V: TRBV6-2/TRBV6-3; D: NA; size: NA; DNA: TGTGCCAGCAGTTTTTCTAAGGCAGGGGCCAATCGGAGGAACACTGAAGCTTTCTTT; CDR3: CASSFSKAGANRRNTEAFF
J: TRBJ1-2; V: TRBV5-4; D: NA; size: NA; DNA: TGTGCCAGCAGCTTGGGTAGTGGCAGCGGGATTTATGGCTACACCTTC; CDR3: CASSLGSGSGIYGYTF
J: TRBJ2-1; V: TRBV4-3; D: NA; size: NA; DNA: TGCGCCAGCAGCCAAGATGAGAGGACTCTTGAGCAGTTCTTC; CDR3: CASSQDERTLEQFF